This TCR beta chain derives from a study of Ad26.COV2.S vaccination and SARS-CoV-2 variants. Study-level information: The COV1001 Ad26.COV2.S trial arm included the donor.

Treatment in this sample: roughly 20 received Ad26.COV2.S at low or high dose, single or two shots; several received placebo; per-sample allocation not given. Vaccine and placebo recipients were sampled on day 63 after the first injection. Immunization relied on an Ad26 vector, which expressed Wuhan-strain SARS-CoV-2 spike. The CDR3 has 15 amino acids. Trimming pared 3 bases from V and 4 bases from J, leaving 13 bases between. CDR1 KGHSH and CDR2 LQKENI come from the germline V gene. Data came from immunoSEQ multiplex PCR; TCRdb stores just in-frame clones and leaves some out. Altogether more than 300,000 clones are present, around 81% being singletons, with the ten largest covering 2% to 2.5%.

Sequenced material: peripheral blood, taken in a trial of Ad26.COV2.S vaccine versus placebo. The clonotype was recovered from a person aged 18 to 59 who received the Ad26.COV2.S COVID-19 vaccine or a placebo. The chain couples TRBV18 to TRBJ1-3; D remains ambiguous. The DNA of the CDR3 is TGTGCCAGCTCACCGGCCATACTCCGAGGAAACACCATATATTTT. Translating gives CASSPAILRGNTIYF.